The 31 T cell receptor beta chains below all came from one sample that was sequenced in a study of chemoradiotherapy in HPV16-positive cancers. The method was immunoSEQ multiplex PCR; TCRdb's version includes in-frame clones alone and lacks a portion of them. This table has roughly 1,800 clones, about 83% appearing once. The input for sequencing was tumor tissue, taken from a patient who underwent chemoradiotherapy. These receptors were taken from a human donor with HPV-associated anogenital cancer.

This clone appeared a single time. The V and J genes are TRBV7-9 and TRBJ2-5; the D is unclear. Trimming removed 2 bases at V and 9 bases at J, with 7 bases between. The CDR3 runs to 11 residues. CDR1 is SEHNR, CDR2 FQNEAQ, per germline (reference sequence). CDR3 in DNA: TGTGCCAGCAGCTTAAATCGGGCCCAGTACTTC. It specifies CASSLNRAQYF.

This chain links TRBV6-6 with TRBJ1-1; weak D call: TRBD1 (6 bases). V lost 11 bases to trimming and J lost 7 bases, with 14 bases between them. Germline values: CDR1 MNHNY, CDR2 SVGAGI (reference sequence). The CDR3 loop spans 11 amino acids. The CDR3 DNA reads TGTGCCGCGGGGGGCGGCGTTGAAGCTTTCTTT. Its protein product is CAAGGGVEAFF.

The chain links TRBV30 to TRBJ1-4, with D possibly being TRBD1 (5 bases). This CDR3 has 12 residues. Germline V gives CDR1 GTSNPN, CDR2 SVGIG (reference sequence). With 2 bases removed from V and 12 bases from J, the gap between germline ends came to 13 bases. The CDR3 bases are TGTGCCTGGAGTCGTCGACGGGACCAACTGTTTTTT. This sequence encodes CAWSRRRDQLFF.

This clone has just one count. This chain uses TRBV25-1 with TRBJ2-2, with TRBD2 as a possible D gene (6 bases). The V gene's germline CDR1 is MGHDK and CDR2 SYGVNS. The CDR3 length is 15 residues. The germline V and J ends were trimmed by 3 bases and 5 bases, with 13 bases remaining between them. DNA for the CDR3: TGTGCCAGCAGTGATCCGGGACGGGAGACCGGGGAGCTGTTTTTT. This codes for CASSDPGRETGELFF.

The sample holds one count of this clone. J is TRBJ2-3 and V is TRBV20-1; possible D gene TRBD2, 5 bases. V was clipped by 7 bases and J by 4 bases, with 9 bases between them. CDR1 DFQATT and CDR2 SNEGSKA come from the germline V gene (reference sequence). The CDR3 sequence is 11 residues long. CDR3 in DNA: TGCAGTGGAGGGATCGCAGATACGCAGTATTTT. Its translation: CSGGIADTQYF.

This chain links TRBV28 with TRBJ2-7, with 8 bases fitting TRBD1. CDR3 size: 14 residues. In germline, CDR1 is MDHEN, CDR2 SYDVKM. J gave up 5 bases and V 5 bases, and 8 bases lay outside the gene matches. This chain's CDR3 is CASSPADRDHEQYF. CDR3 in DNA: TGTGCCAGCAGTCCCGCGGACAGGGACCACGAGCAGTACTTC.

The chain couples TRBV15 to TRBJ1-2; D gene uncertain. Trimming cost V 0 bases and J 1 base, with 12 bases left between them. Germline CDR1 reads LNHNV; CDR2 reads YYDKDF (reference sequence). This CDR3 is built from 16 residues. CDR3 in DNA: TGTGCCACCAGCAGAGAGTTGGGAAGCCTTAACTATGGCTACACCTTC. Amino acid sequence: CATSRELGSLNYGYTF.

This rearrangement joins TRBV5-4 to TRBJ2-3, with 7 bases aligning to TRBD2. Germline CDR1 SGHNT, CDR2 YYREEE (reference sequence). The length of the CDR3 is 14 residues. The V segment lost 3 bases and the J segment 1 base; nucleotides outside the gene matches: 2. CDR3 residues: CASSSSGGTDTQYF. The CDR3 region has the DNA TGTGCCAGCAGCTCAAGCGGGGGCACAGATACGCAGTATTTT.

The chain couples TRBV6-5 to TRBJ1-2, with D perhaps TRBD1 (5 bases). CDR1 and CDR2 from the germline V gene are MNHEY and SVGAGI. V lost 2 bases and J lost 3, with 10 bases in between. The CDR3 runs to 14 residues. The CDR3 sequence: CASSYGRQYYGYTF. The CDR3 nucleotides read TGTGCCAGCAGTTACGGAAGACAGTACTATGGCTACACCTTC.

The rearrangement uses TRBV7-3 and TRBJ2-1, with TRBD2 matching over 8 bases. The CDR3 runs 18 residues. Per the germline V gene, CDR1 is SGHTA and CDR2 is FQGTGA. Unmatched junction bases numbered 8, after V lost 1 base and J lost 0 bases. The CDR3 DNA is TGTGCCAGCAGCTTAAATGCCCAAAGCGGGAGCTCCTACAATGAGCAGTTCTTC. It specifies CASSLNAQSGSSYNEQFF.

The chain joins TRBV7-2 to TRBJ2-7; D not resolved. V lost 5 bases, J lost 6 bases, and 11 bases lay in between. CDR3 length: 12 residues. Looked up from germline, CDR1 is SGHTA and CDR2 is FQGNSA. The chain's CDR3 is CASSTYIGEQYF. The DNA for the CDR3 is TGTGCCAGCAGCACCTACATTGGCGAGCAGTACTTC.

The rearrangement joins TRBV7-2 to TRBJ2-1, with TRBD2 matching over 7 bases. The CDR3 consists of 16 residues. The germline CDR1 and CDR2 sequences are SGHTA and FQGNSA. The ends lost 3 bases at V and 3 bases at J; junction bases unmatched: 8. The DNA for the CDR3 is TGTGCCAGCAGCTTGACCGGGACTACCTACTACAATGAGCAGTTCTTC. Translating it yields CASSLTGTTYYNEQFF.

The genes are TRBV30 and TRBJ1-2; D is possibly TRBD1 (5 bases). The length of the CDR3 is 12 residues. Trimming removed 2 bases from V and 8 bases from J, with 12 bases in between. Germline CDR1 and CDR2: GTSNPN and SVGIG (reference sequence). The CDR3 bases are TGTGCCTGGAGTTTACAGGTTGGCGGCTACACCTTC. It encodes CAWSLQVGGYTF.

This clone has just one count. The chain links TRBV10-3 to TRBJ1-1, with 10 bases that match TRBD1. Per germline, CDR1 ENHRY and CDR2 SYGVKD. V lost 8 bases to trimming and J lost 1 base; unmatched junction nucleotides: 7. The CDR3 length is 15 residues. The DNA for the CDR3 is TGTGCCATCCGGACAGGGGGTACCCAGAACACTGAAGCTTTCTTT. Translated, it gives CAIRTGGTQNTEAFF.

The chain carries TRBV18 and TRBJ1-4; possible D gene TRBD1, 6 bases. This CDR3 is built from 14 residues. The germline V gene has CDR1 KGHSH and CDR2 LQKENI. V was shortened by 5 bases and J by 7 bases, with 14 bases between the two germline ends. As DNA, the CDR3 is TGTGCCAGCTCAACGACAGGCGTGAGTGAAAAACTGTTTTTT. It specifies CASSTTGVSEKLFF.

This clone came up a few times. The rearrangement joins TRBV27 to TRBJ2-1, with D unresolved. CDR3 size: 12 residues. V lost 6 bases, J lost 4 bases, and 7 bases lay in between. Germline V gene lookup returns CDR1 MNHEY and CDR2 SMNVEV (reference sequence). CDR3 in amino acids: CASRTPYNEQFF. CDR3 DNA sequence: TGTGCCAGCAGGACACCGTACAATGAGCAGTTCTTC.

The chain couples TRBV5-1 to TRBJ2-3; D may be TRBD1 (6 bases). Germline V CDR1 and CDR2: SGHRS, YFSETQ. V lost 4 bases and J 4 bases, leaving 10 bases between the germline ends. The CDR3 sequence is 13 residues long. CDR3 sequence (DNA): TGCGCCAGCAGCCCGGGACACGCAGATACGCAGTATTTT. It yields the protein CASSPGHADTQYF. Full variable domain (rest looked up from reference TRBV5-1 and TRBJ2-3): KAGVTQTPRYLIKTRGQQVTLSCSPISGHRSVSWYQQTPGQGLQFLFEYFSETQRNKGNFPGRFSGRQFSNSRSEMNVSTLELGDSALYLCASSPGHADTQYFGPGTRLTVL.

This clone has more than one count but fewer than ten. The rearrangement joins TRBV29-1 to TRBJ2-5, with D possibly TRBD2 on 6 matching bases. Trimming took 0 bases from V and 5 from J, leaving 10 bases between them. The CDR3 length is 13 residues. Germline V CDR1 and CDR2: SQVTM, ANQGSEA. The CDR3 region has the DNA TGCAGCGTTGAAGATAGGGCGGGGGAGACCCAGTACTTC. Translating gives CSVEDRAGETQYF.

The chain uses TRBV29-1 and TRBJ2-3, with D possibly matching TRBD2 (6 bases). V was pared by 6 bases and J by 2 bases, with 18 bases between. CDR3 length: 15 amino acids. CDR1 and CDR2 from the germline V gene are SQVTM and ANQGSEA. The CDR3: CSVSGTSFDTDTQYF. The CDR3 DNA is TGCAGCGTCAGTGGGACTTCCTTTGACACAGATACGCAGTATTTT.

This rearrangement joins TRBV27 to TRBJ2-7; D unresolved. Per the germline V gene, CDR1 is MNHEY and CDR2 is SMNVEV (reference sequence). This CDR3 is built from 12 residues. Deletions cut 3 bases from V and 7 bases from J, with 10 bases between. The CDR3 sequence is CASSFLSGEQYF. In nucleotides, the CDR3 is TGTGCCAGCAGTTTTTTATCCGGGGAGCAGTACTTC.

The J gene is TRBJ2-2, the V gene TRBV27, with 9 bases that match TRBD2. V was pared by 6 bases and J by 1 base, with 3 bases of the junction left unmatched. The CDR3 covers 15 residues. Germline CDR1 MNHEY, CDR2 SMNVEV (reference sequence). The CDR3 reads CASRVLAGNTGELFF. CDR3 DNA: TGTGCCAGCAGGGTACTAGCGGGGAACACCGGGGAGCTGTTTTTT.

The sample holds one count of this clone. The chain employs TRBV6-1 and TRBJ2-7; D ambiguous. CDR1 is MNHNS and CDR2 is SASEGT in the germline V gene. Trimming pared 7 bases from V and 5 bases from J, leaving 9 bases between. The CDR3 loop spans 11 amino acids. The CDR3 region has the DNA TGTGCCAGCAAGTGGGTGAACGAGCAGTACTTC. This translates into CASKWVNEQYF.

This chain joins TRBV7-2 and TRBJ1-1, with 7 positions matching TRBD1. The CDR3 runs 14 residues. CDR1 and CDR2 (germline): SGHTA, FQGNSA. The V and J ends lost 5 bases and 11 bases, in that order; junction bases with no gene match: 14. In DNA form, the CDR3 reads TGTGCCAGCAGCGCAGACAGGGCAAACCTTCACGCTTTCTTT. This translates into CASSADRANLHAFF.

The CDR3 coding sequence is TGTGCCAGCAGTGTACGATACGAGACCGGGGAGCTGTTTTTT. It yields the protein CASSVRYETGELFF. This rearrangement joins TRBV6-1 to TRBJ2-2; D unclear. Trimming took 4 bases from V and 5 from J, leaving 11 bases between them. The CDR3 covers 14 residues. Germline values: CDR1 MNHNS, CDR2 SASEGT.

The genes are TRBV7-7 and TRBJ2-5; possibly TRBD2 for D (6 bases). The CDR3 sequence is 15 residues long. V lost 4 bases, J lost 5 bases, and 17 bases lay in between. From germline, CDR1 is SSHAT and CDR2 FNYEAQ (reference sequence). The CDR3 DNA reads TGTGCCAGCAGCTCCCGGAGGGGAAGCGAGGAGACCCAGTACTTC. Translation: CASSSRRGSEETQYF.

V is TRBV7-2 and J is TRBJ1-3; no clear D. Germline CDR1 SGHTA, CDR2 FQGNSA. There are 13 residues in the CDR3. V gave up 1 base and J gave up 4 bases, with 5 bases separating them. CDR3 residues: CASSLEFGNTIYF. DNA of the CDR3: TGTGCCAGCAGCTTAGAGTTCGGAAACACCATATATTTT.

The rearrangement uses TRBV28 and TRBJ2-3; 10 nucleotides align to TRBD2. V lost 5 bases to trimming and J lost 2 bases; unmatched junction nucleotides: 4. CDR3 size: 15 residues. The germline V gene encodes CDR1 MDHEN and CDR2 SYDVKM. The CDR3 nucleotides are TGTGCCAGCAGTCCAGCGGGAGGGTTCACAGATACGCAGTATTTT. Its translation is CASSPAGGFTDTQYF.

V is TRBV5-3 and J is TRBJ2-1, with TRBD2 matching 9 bases. TRBV5-3 is classed as an ORF, of uncertain function. The CDR3 runs to 20 residues. The V segment lost 4 bases and the J segment 0 bases; nucleotides outside the gene matches: 17. The CDR3: CARSVGEGLALIRSYNEQFF. The CDR3, as DNA: TGTGCCAGAAGCGTAGGCGAGGGACTAGCTTTGATACGCTCCTACAATGAGCAGTTCTTC.

The CDR3 loop is CAISEAGENSPLHF. The CDR3 nucleotides are TGTGCCATCAGTGAAGCAGGGGAAAATTCACCCCTCCACTTT. The chain has TRBV10-3 and TRBJ1-6, with D maybe TRBD1 (6 bases). Germline V gene data show CDR1 as ENHRY and CDR2 as SYGVKD. The germline V and J ends were trimmed by 3 bases and 7 bases, with 10 bases remaining between them. The CDR3 is 14 amino acids.

CDR3 sequence reads: CASSPQGPGGYTF. CDR3 nucleotides: TGTGCCAGCAGCCCCCAGGGCCCGGGAGGCTACACCTTC. The rearrangement joins TRBV28 to TRBJ1-2; possibly TRBD1 for D (5 bases). The CDR3 is 13 residues long. Trimming stripped 6 bases from V and 8 bases from J, with 16 bases between. Germline-derived CDR1 and CDR2 are MDHEN and SYDVKM.

Within the sample, this clone is large (0.1 to 1%). CDR3 region: CAISPSAASNTGELFF. The CDR3 DNA reads TGTGCCATCAGCCCCTCAGCGGCTTCGAACACCGGGGAGCTGTTTTTT. This sequence joins TRBV10-3 and TRBJ2-2, with TRBD2 as a possible D gene (5 bases). This CDR3 spans 16 amino acids. CDR1 and CDR2 from the germline V gene are ENHRY and SYGVKD. V was cut by 6 bases and J by 0 bases, with 14 bases left in between.